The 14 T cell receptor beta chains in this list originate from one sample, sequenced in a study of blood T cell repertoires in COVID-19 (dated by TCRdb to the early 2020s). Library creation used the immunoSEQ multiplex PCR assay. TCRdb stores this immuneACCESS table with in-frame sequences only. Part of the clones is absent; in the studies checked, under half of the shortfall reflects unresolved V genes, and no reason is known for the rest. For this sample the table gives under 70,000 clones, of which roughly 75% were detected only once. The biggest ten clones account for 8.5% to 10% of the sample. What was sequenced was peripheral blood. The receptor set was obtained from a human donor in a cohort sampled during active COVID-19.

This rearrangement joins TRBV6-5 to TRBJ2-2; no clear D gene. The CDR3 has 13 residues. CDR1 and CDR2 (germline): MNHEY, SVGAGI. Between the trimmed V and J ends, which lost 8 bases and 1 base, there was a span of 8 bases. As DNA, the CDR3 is TGTGCCAGCGCCGCGAAGAACACCGGGGAGCTGTTTTTT. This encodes CASAAKNTGELFF.

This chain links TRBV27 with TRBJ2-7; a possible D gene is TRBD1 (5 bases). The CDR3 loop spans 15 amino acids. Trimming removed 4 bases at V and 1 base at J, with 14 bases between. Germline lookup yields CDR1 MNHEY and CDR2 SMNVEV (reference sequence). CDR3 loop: CASSSPGRQSYEQYF. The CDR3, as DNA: TGTGCCAGCAGTTCCCCCGGGCGACAGTCCTACGAGCAGTACTTC.

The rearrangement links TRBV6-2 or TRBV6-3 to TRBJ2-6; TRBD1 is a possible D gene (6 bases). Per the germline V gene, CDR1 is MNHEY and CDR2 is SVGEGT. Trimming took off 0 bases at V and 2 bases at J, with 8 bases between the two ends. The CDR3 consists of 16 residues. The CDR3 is CASSYSGGTGANVLTF. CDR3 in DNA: TGTGCCAGCAGTTACTCTGGGGGCACTGGGGCCAACGTCCTGACTTTC.

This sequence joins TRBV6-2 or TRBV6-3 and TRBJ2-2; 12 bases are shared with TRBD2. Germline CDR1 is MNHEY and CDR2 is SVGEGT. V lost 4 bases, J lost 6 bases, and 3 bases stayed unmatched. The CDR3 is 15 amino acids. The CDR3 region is CASSWLAGGSGELFF. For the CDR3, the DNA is TGTGCCAGCAGTTGGCTAGCGGGAGGGTCCGGGGAGCTGTTTTTT.

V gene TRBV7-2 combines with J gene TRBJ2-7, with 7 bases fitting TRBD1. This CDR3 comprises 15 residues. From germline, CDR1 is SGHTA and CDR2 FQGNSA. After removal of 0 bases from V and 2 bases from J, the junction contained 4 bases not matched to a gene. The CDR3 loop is CASSLATGDPYEQYF. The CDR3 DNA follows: TGTGCCAGCAGCTTAGCCACAGGGGACCCCTACGAGCAGTACTTC. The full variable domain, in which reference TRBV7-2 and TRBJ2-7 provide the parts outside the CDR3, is GAGVSQSPSNKVTEKGKDVELRCDPISGHTALYWYRQSLGQGLEFLIYFQGNSAPDKSGLPSDRFSAERTGGSVSTLTIQRTQQEDSAVYLCASSLATGDPYEQYFGPGTRLTVT.

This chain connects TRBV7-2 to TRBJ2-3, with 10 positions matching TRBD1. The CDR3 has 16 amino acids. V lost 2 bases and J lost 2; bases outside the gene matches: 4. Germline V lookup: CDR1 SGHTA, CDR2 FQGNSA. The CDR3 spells CASSLWTGGVTDTQYF. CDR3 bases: TGTGCCAGCAGCTTATGGACAGGGGGAGTCACAGATACGCAGTATTTT.

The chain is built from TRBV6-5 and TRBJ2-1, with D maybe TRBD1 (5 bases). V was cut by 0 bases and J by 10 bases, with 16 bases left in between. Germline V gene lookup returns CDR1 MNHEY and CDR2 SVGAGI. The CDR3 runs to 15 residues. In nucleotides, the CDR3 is TGTGCCAGCAGTTACTCCCAGGGCACGGGTCGCGAGCAGTTCTTC. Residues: CASSYSQGTGREQFF.

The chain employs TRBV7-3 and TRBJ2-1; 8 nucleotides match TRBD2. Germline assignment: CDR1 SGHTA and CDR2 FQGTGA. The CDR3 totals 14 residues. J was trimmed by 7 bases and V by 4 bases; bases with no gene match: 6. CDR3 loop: CASSSSGSRNEQFF. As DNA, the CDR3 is TGTGCCAGCAGCTCCAGCGGGAGTCGGAATGAGCAGTTCTTC.

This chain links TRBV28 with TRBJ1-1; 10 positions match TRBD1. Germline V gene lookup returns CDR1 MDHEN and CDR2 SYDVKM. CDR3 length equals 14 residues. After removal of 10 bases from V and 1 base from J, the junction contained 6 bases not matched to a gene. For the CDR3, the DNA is TGTGCCATCCGGACAGGGGGGAGGAACACTGAAGCTTTCTTT. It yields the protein CAIRTGGRNTEAFF.

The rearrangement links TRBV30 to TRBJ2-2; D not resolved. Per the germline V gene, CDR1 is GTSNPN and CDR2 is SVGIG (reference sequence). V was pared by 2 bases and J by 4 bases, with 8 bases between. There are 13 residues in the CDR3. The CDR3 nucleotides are TGTGCCTGGAGTCCCCCTCGCACCGGGGAGCTGTTTTTT. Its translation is CAWSPPRTGELFF.

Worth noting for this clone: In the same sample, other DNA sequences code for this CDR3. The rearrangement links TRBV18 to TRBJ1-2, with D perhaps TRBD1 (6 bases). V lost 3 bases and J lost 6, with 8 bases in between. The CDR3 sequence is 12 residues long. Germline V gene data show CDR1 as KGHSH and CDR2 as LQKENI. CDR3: CASSPRQDGYTF. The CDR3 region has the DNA TGTGCCAGCTCACCCAGACAGGATGGCTACACCTTC. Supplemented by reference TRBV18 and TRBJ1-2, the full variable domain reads NAGVMQNPRHLVRRRGQEARLRCSPMKGHSHVYWYRQLPEEGLKFMVYLQKENIIDESGMPKERFSAEFPKEGPSILRIQQVVRGDSAAYFCASSPRQDGYTFGSGTRLTVV.

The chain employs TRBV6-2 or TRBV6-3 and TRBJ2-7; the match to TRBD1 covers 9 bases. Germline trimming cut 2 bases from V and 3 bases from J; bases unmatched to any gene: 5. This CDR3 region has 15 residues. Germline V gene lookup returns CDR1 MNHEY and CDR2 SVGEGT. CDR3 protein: CASSYDGTGNYEQYF. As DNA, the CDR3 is TGTGCCAGCAGTTACGACGGGACAGGGAACTACGAGCAGTACTTC.

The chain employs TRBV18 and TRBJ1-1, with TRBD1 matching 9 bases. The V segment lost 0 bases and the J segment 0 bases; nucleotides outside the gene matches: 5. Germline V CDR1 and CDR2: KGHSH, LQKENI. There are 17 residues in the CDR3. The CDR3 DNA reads TGTGCCAGCTCACCACCAGTGGGACAGGGAGTGAACACTGAAGCTTTCTTT. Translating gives CASSPPVGQGVNTEAFF. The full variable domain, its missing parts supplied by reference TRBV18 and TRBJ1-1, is NAGVMQNPRHLVRRRGQEARLRCSPMKGHSHVYWYRQLPEEGLKFMVYLQKENIIDESGMPKERFSAEFPKEGPSILRIQQVVRGDSAAYFCASSPPVGQGVNTEAFFGQGTRLTVV.

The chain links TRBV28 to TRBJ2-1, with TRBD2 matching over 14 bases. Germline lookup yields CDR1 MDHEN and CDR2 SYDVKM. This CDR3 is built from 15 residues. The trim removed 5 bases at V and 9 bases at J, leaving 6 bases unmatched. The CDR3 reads CASSLGTSGRGEQFF. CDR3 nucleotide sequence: TGTGCCAGCAGTCTGGGGACTAGCGGGAGAGGTGAGCAGTTCTTC.